This T cell receptor (beta chain) was obtained from a study of cytomegalovirus exposure and HLA in healthy donors. With respect to this clone: Antigen specificity is unknown.

Germline V gene lookup returns CDR1 SGHAT and CDR2 FQNNGV. Trimming stripped 4 bases from V and 0 bases from J, with 10 bases between. The CDR3 sequence is 15 residues long. TCRdb's table, derived via immunoSEQ multiplex PCR, lists solely in-frame clones and lacks some. The data show 55,000 to 65,000 clones, with 90% to 97% seen just once and approximately 1% held by the top ten. General study results and limits: Some public TCRs appeared in many individuals, while most sequences were rare. Approximately 160 TCR beta chains were listed as cytomegalovirus-associated.

The chain combines TRBV11-2 with TRBJ1-3, with a tentative D call TRBD1 (5 bases). The sample taken for sequencing was PBMCs. This sequence was found in a man aged 18 to 30 in good health and CMV-seronegative. The DNA for the CDR3 is TGTGCCAGCAGCTCACAGGTATTCTCTGGAAACACCATATATTTT. This translates into CASSSQVFSGNTIYF.